This T cell receptor (beta chain) comes out of a study of T cell changes during pregnancy in multiple sclerosis (dated by TCRdb to between 2018 and 2021). Study-wide context: The study looked at changes in the T cell repertoire across pregnancy in women with multiple sclerosis.

Libraries were made using the immunoSEQ multiplex PCR assay. The source is immuneACCESS, and TCRdb retained only in-frame sequences with V and J called. Part of the clones is not carried over; for the studies checked, unresolved V genes explain less than half of this, and the remainder is unexplained. Present in this sample are tens of thousands of clones, around 94% of which were seen just once. Approximately 0.84% of the sample goes to the ten largest clones. This clone has just one count. What antigen it recognizes has not been identified. Qualities for individual bases were not recorded, and no much larger clone is one base off. CDR3 length: 16 amino acids, cysteine to phenylalanine. Only CDR3 DNA remains: 48 bases, in frame from the first base. CDR1 is given as MNHEY and CDR2 as SMNVEV, both from the germline V gene (reference sequence). Compared with germline, V lacks 0 bases and J lacks 5 bases; bases without a gene match: 5.

The sequence was obtained from a female donor with multiple sclerosis, enrolled in a pregnancy study. The rearrangement combines TRBV27 with TRBJ1-5, with 9 bases in between that match TRBD1. Source: peripheral blood, taken in the third trimester of pregnancy. The base sequence is TGTGCCAGCAGTTTATCAGGACAGGGGTTTGATCAGCCCCAGCATTTT. This translates into CASSLSGQGFDQPQHF.